The T cell receptor beta chain described here comes from a study of T cell changes during pregnancy in multiple sclerosis. Using immunoSEQ multiplex PCR, the repertoire was profiled, and TCRdb retains in-frame clones only, with some absent. The data show tens of thousands of clones, with 70% to 90% seen just once and roughly 0.9% held by the top ten. To note about this clone: Other DNA sequences of this sample code for an identical CDR3.

V gave up 6 bases and J gave up 4 bases, with 7 bases separating them. The CDR3 consists of 11 residues. Germline V gene sequence: CDR1 MNHNS, CDR2 SASEGT. This chain links TRBV6-1 with TRBJ2-7, with a tentative D call TRBD1 (5 bases). This sample comprised peripheral blood, obtained in the first trimester of pregnancy. The sequence came from a female donor in good health, enrolled as a control in a pregnancy study. The CDR3 DNA reads TGTGCCAGCAGGGGGCAATACGAGCAGTACTTC. Translating gives CASRGQYEQYF.